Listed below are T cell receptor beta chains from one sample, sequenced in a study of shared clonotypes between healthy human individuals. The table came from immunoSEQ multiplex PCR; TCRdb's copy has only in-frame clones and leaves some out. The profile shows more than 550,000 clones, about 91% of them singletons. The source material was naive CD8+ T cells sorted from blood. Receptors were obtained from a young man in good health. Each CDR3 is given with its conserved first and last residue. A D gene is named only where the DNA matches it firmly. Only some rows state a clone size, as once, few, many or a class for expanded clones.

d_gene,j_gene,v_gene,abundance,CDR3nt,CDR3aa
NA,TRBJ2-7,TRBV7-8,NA,TGTGCCAGCAGCTTAGGGCCCTCCTACGAGCAGTACTTC,CASSLGPSYEQYF
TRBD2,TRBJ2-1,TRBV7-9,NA,TGTGCCAGCAGCTCCACTCTAGCGGGAGGGCCTTTCACCTACAATGAGCAGTTCTTC,CASSSTLAGGPFTYNEQFF
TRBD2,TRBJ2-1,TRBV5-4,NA,TGTGCCAGCAGCCCCGGACTAGGCTCCTACAATGAGCAGTTCTTC,CASSPGLGSYNEQFF
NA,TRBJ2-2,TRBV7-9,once,TGTGCCAGCAGTGAGCCGAACACCGGGGAGCTGTTTTTT,CASSEPNTGELFF
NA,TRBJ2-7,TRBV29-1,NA,TGCAGCGTCCTCGCCCCGGGCCCCTTAGGACTCTACGAGCAGTACTTC,CSVLAPGPLGLYEQYF
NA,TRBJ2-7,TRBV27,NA,TGTGCCAGCAGTTTAAGTGGACAGATCTACGAGCAGTACTTC,CASSLSGQIYEQYF
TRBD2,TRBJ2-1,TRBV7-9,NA,TGTGCCAGCAGGGAAATAGCGGGAGGGTACAATGAGCAGTTCTTC,CASREIAGGYNEQFF
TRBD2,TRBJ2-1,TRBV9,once,TGTGCCAGCAGCGTAACCCTAGCGGGGACCGCGGTAGATGAGCAGTTCTTC,CASSVTLAGTAVDEQFF
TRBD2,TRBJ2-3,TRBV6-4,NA,TGTGCCAGCAGTGAGGCATGGACTAGCGGGACCCGCACAGATACGCAGTATTTT,CASSEAWTSGTRTDTQYF
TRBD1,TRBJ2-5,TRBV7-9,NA,TGTGCCAGCAGCTTAGTTGGCAGGGGGTCCTTTCTCCAAGAGACCCAGTACTTC,CASSLVGRGSFLQETQYF
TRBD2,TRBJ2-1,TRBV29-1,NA,TGCAGCGTTGTGGGATCAACCGATATAGCGAGGCTAGCGGTGGGGGATGAGCAGTTCTTC,CSVVGSTDIARLAVGDEQFF
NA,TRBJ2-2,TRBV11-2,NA,TGTGCCAGCAGCTCCGGGACCCCGAACACCGGGGAGCTGTTTTTT,CASSSGTPNTGELFF
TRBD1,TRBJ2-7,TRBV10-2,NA,TGCGCCAGCAATTCACAGGGGGCCTACGAGCAGTACTTC,CASNSQGAYEQYF